Presented here are 26 T cell receptor beta chains from one specimen sequenced in a study of beta chain features in type 1 diabetes. Isolated RNA was reverse transcribed in full, so expressed TCRB transcripts were sequenced. Libraries were prepared by immunoSEQ multiplex PCR; TCRdb keeps only in-frame clonotypes and omits some of them. Of under 20,000 clones in the sample, 55% were seen once. The sequencing input was stem cell memory CD4+ T cells from blood. The receptors shown here come from a woman aged 18-30 years in good health.

This clone was counted a single time. V gene TRBV27 combines with J gene TRBJ2-5; the match to TRBD2 covers 10 bases. Unmatched junction bases numbered 9, after V lost 3 bases and J lost 11 bases. This CDR3 has 14 amino acids. Germline V lookup: CDR1 MNHEY, CDR2 SMNVEV (reference sequence). The CDR3 loop is CASSFTSGVFEQYF. The CDR3 nucleotides read TGTGCCAGCAGTTTTACTAGCGGGGTGTTTGAGCAGTACTTC.

This clone has a handful of counts. This rearrangement joins TRBV30 to TRBJ1-5; D might be TRBD1 (5 bases). CDR1 is GTSNPN and CDR2 is SVGIG in the germline V gene (reference sequence). The CDR3 is 13 residues long. V lost 2 bases to trimming and J lost 5 bases, with 10 bases between them. The CDR3 sequence is CAWSWRDDQPQHF. CDR3 in DNA: TGTGCCTGGAGTTGGAGGGACGATCAGCCCCAGCATTTT.

The chain is built from TRBV7-9 and TRBJ2-1, with TRBD2 matching over 8 bases. Trimming at V came to 1 base and at J to 2 bases, leaving 13 bases not matched to a gene. CDR3 size: 19 residues. Germline V CDR1 and CDR2: SEHNR, FQNEAQ (reference sequence). The CDR3 is CASSLDILSGGRPYNEQFF. The CDR3 DNA reads as TGTGCCAGCAGCTTAGATATTCTTTCAGGCGGGAGGCCCTACAATGAGCAGTTCTTC.

This sequence joins TRBV30 and TRBJ1-2; 9 positions match TRBD1. The V segment lost 5 bases and the J segment 8 bases; nucleotides outside the gene matches: 9. Germline V gene data show CDR1 as GTSNPN and CDR2 as SVGIG (reference sequence). This CDR3 comprises 13 residues. The CDR3 DNA is TGTGCCTGGCTCCGACAGGGGGGCAGGGGCTACACCTTC. It translates to CAWLRQGGRGYTF.

This rearrangement joins TRBV7-2 to TRBJ2-1; tentatively, D is TRBD1 (6 bases). The ends were cut back, 1 base at V and 0 bases at J, with 13 bases in the middle. Germline lookup yields CDR1 SGHTA and CDR2 FQGNSA. The CDR3 is 17 amino acids. CDR3 loop: CASSLDQGRSSYNEQFF. The CDR3 DNA follows: TGTGCCAGCAGCTTAGACCAGGGGAGAAGCTCCTACAATGAGCAGTTCTTC.

CDR3 residues: CASSFYGTVNEQFF. The CDR3 coding sequence is TGTGCCAGCAGCTTCTACGGGACTGTAAATGAGCAGTTCTTC. The V gene is TRBV7-9, the J gene TRBJ2-1; possible D gene TRBD2, 6 bases. The germline gives CDR1 SEHNR, CDR2 FQNEAQ (reference sequence). The CDR3 runs to 14 residues. Trimming removed 3 bases at V and 7 bases at J, with 13 bases between. Variable domain in full (rest from reference TRBV7-9 and TRBJ2-1): DTGVSQNPRHKITKRGQNVTFRCDPISEHNRLYWYRQTLGQGPEFLTYFQNEAQLEKSRLLSDRFSAERPKGSFSTLEIQRTEQGDSAMYLCASSFYGTVNEQFFGPGTRLTVL.

The chain links TRBV5-1 to TRBJ1-2; weak D call: TRBD1 (5 bases). The length of the CDR3 is 15 residues. Germline V lookup: CDR1 SGHRS, CDR2 YFSETQ. V was trimmed by 6 bases and J by 2 bases, leaving 17 bases between them. The CDR3 reads CASNPSGGLNYGYTF. The CDR3 DNA reads TGCGCCAGCAATCCCTCCGGGGGACTGAACTATGGCTACACCTTC. The full variable domain, rest sourced from reference TRBV5-1 and TRBJ1-2, is KAGVTQTPRYLIKTRGQQVTLSCSPISGHRSVSWYQQTPGQGLQFLFEYFSETQRNKGNFPGRFSGRQFSNSRSEMNVSTLELGDSALYLCASNPSGGLNYGYTFGSGTRLTVV.

The chain carries TRBV7-8 and TRBJ2-1; perhaps TRBD2 as D (5 bases). The CDR3 runs 16 residues. Between the trimmed V and J ends, which lost 4 bases and 5 bases, there was a span of 18 bases. The V gene's germline CDR1 is SGHVS and CDR2 FQNEAQ. The chain's CDR3 is CASSSGRALGDNEQFF. CDR3 DNA sequence: TGTGCCAGCAGCTCTGGTAGGGCGCTCGGGGACAATGAGCAGTTCTTC.

The V gene is TRBV11-2, the J gene TRBJ2-7; no firm D call. The CDR3 runs 14 residues. Trimming took off 4 bases at V and 3 bases at J, with 13 bases between the two ends. Germline V gives CDR1 SGHAT, CDR2 FQNNGV. For the CDR3, the DNA is TGTGCCAGCAGCTACTCAGGCGCCCGCTACGAGCAGTACTTC. Encoded protein: CASSYSGARYEQYF.

This chain links TRBV10-3 with TRBJ2-1, with 12 nucleotides matching TRBD1. This CDR3 has 15 amino acids. Losses at the gene ends were 6 bases for V and 7 bases for J; bases not matched to a gene: 7. Germline V CDR1 and CDR2: ENHRY, SYGVKD. CDR3 protein: CAIRLRDRGQNEQFF. In nucleotides, the CDR3 is TGTGCCATCAGACTCCGGGACAGGGGGCAGAATGAGCAGTTCTTC.

J is TRBJ2-5 and V is TRBV11-2; TRBD2 might be the D (5 bases). This CDR3 comprises 14 residues. V was cut by 5 bases and J by 2 bases, with 12 bases left in between. Looked up from germline, CDR1 is SGHAT and CDR2 is FQNNGV. CDR3 protein: CASSPGNLQETQYF. The CDR3 DNA reads as TGTGCCAGCAGCCCCGGGAACCTACAAGAGACCCAGTACTTC.

The chain is built from TRBV10-3 and TRBJ1-1, with 9 bases lining up with TRBD1. Germline assignment: CDR1 ENHRY and CDR2 SYGVKD. The CDR3 covers 13 residues. Trimming at V came to 7 bases and at J to 6 bases, leaving 6 bases not matched to a gene. CDR3 sequence reads: CAIMETGGAEAFF. In DNA form, the CDR3 reads TGTGCCATCATGGAAACAGGGGGCGCTGAAGCTTTCTTT.

This chain joins TRBV9 and TRBJ2-7; TRBD2 matches at 8 bases. Germline-derived CDR1 and CDR2 are SGDLS and YYNGEE. V shed 0 bases and J 3 bases; nucleotides not matched to a gene: 5. The CDR3 covers 15 residues. This CDR3 is CASSVASGGFYEQYF. The CDR3 bases are TGTGCCAGCAGCGTAGCAAGCGGGGGCTTCTACGAGCAGTACTTC.

In this sample, this clone turned up a few times. Here the CDR3 reads CASSTGLEQYF. For the CDR3, the DNA is TGTGCCAGCAGTACCGGACTAGAGCAGTACTTC. J is TRBJ2-7 and V is TRBV27; tentative D call: TRBD2 (6 bases). Trimming took off 5 bases at V and 7 bases at J, with 9 bases between the two ends. This CDR3 has 11 residues. Germline CDR1 MNHEY, CDR2 SMNVEV (reference sequence).

This clone has a single count. This chain connects TRBV6-5 to TRBJ2-7, with 9 bases identical to TRBD2. The CDR3 runs to 16 residues. Germline CDR1 MNHEY, CDR2 SVGAGI. V shed 0 bases and J 2 bases; nucleotides not matched to a gene: 5. The CDR3 region is CASSYSTSGRPYEQYF. In DNA, the CDR3 is TGTGCCAGCAGTTACTCGACAAGCGGGAGGCCCTACGAGCAGTACTTC.

V usage is TRBV5-1 and J usage is TRBJ2-1, with D uncertain. The length of the CDR3 is 12 residues. CDR1 and CDR2 from the germline V gene are SGHRS and YFSETQ. V lost 4 bases and J lost 7, with 9 bases in between. CDR3 DNA sequence: TGCGCCAGCAGCCAGACATTAAATGAGCAGTTCTTC. Translated: CASSQTLNEQFF.

V is TRBV30 and J is TRBJ1-2, with D tentatively TRBD1 (5 bases). The CDR3 is 14 residues long. Trimming removed 1 base at V and 4 bases at J, with 13 bases between. Germline V gene sequence: CDR1 GTSNPN, CDR2 SVGIG (reference sequence). The CDR3 sequence: CAWSGGEVSYGYTF. CDR3 coding DNA: TGTGCCTGGAGTGGGGGGGAGGTGAGCTATGGCTACACCTTC.

This clone was seen only a few times. V gene TRBV19 combines with J gene TRBJ1-5; TRBD1 is a possible D gene (5 bases). V was cut by 0 bases and J by 7 bases, with 19 bases left in between. Germline CDR1 reads LNHDA; CDR2 reads SQIVND (reference sequence). This CDR3 is built from 17 residues. The CDR3 nucleotides are TGTGCCAGTAGTATAGATCGGAGGGGAGGTGCGGGCCAGCCCCAGCATTTT. It translates to CASSIDRRGGAGQPQHF.

About this clone itself: Relative to the germline gene, one junction end is altered; a read error may explain this. The chain is built from TRBV30 and TRBJ2-7, with 8 bases fitting TRBD1. This CDR3 contains 12 residues. Germline loops: CDR1 GTSNPN, CDR2 SVGIG (reference sequence). The CDR3 protein is CAWTAGGYEQHF. The CDR3 coding sequence is TGTGCCTGGACCGCAGGGGGCTACGAGCAGCACTTC.

The V and J genes are TRBV28 and TRBJ1-3; 9 nucleotides match TRBD1. Germline V gene sequence: CDR1 MDHEN, CDR2 SYDVKM. The trim removed 4 bases at V and 4 bases at J, leaving 5 bases unmatched. The CDR3 covers 15 residues. CDR3 residues: CASSSGTGNGNTIYF. The CDR3 DNA reads TGTGCCAGCAGTTCCGGGACAGGGAACGGAAACACCATATATTTT.

V usage is TRBV2 and J usage is TRBJ1-1; D is uncertain. The CDR3 spans 15 residues. Trimming took 2 bases from V and 1 from J, leaving 11 bases between them. Germline CDR1 is SNHLY and CDR2 is FYNNEI. The CDR3 loop is CASSERPNSNTEAFF. For the CDR3, the DNA is TGTGCCAGCAGTGAACGTCCTAATTCGAACACTGAAGCTTTCTTT.

The chain uses TRBV5-6 and TRBJ2-7; TRBD2 aligns across 7 bases. The CDR3 extends over 14 amino acids. Trimming removed 1 base from V and 5 bases from J; junction bases left unmatched: 6. CDR1 SGHDT and CDR2 YYEEEE come from the germline V gene. CDR3 coding DNA: TGTGCCAGCAGCTTGTTGCTAGCGGACCACGAGCAGTACTTC. This encodes CASSLLLADHEQYF. Full variable domain (rest looked up from reference TRBV5-6 and TRBJ2-7): DAGVTQSPTHLIKTRGQQVTLRCSPKSGHDTVSWYQQALGQGPQFIFQYYEEEERQRGNFPDRFSGHQFPNYSSELNVNALLLGDSALYLCASSLLLADHEQYFGPGTRLTVT.

This chain uses TRBV18 with TRBJ1-4; possibly TRBD1 for D (6 bases). Trimming shortened V by 2 bases and J by 2 bases, and 9 bases separated the two germline ends. Germline CDR1 and CDR2: KGHSH and LQKENI. This CDR3 is 15 amino acids long. The CDR3 nucleotides are TGTGCCAGCTCACCAACAGGGCCCACTAATGAAAAACTGTTTTTT. Protein: CASSPTGPTNEKLFF.

The chain uses TRBV27 and TRBJ2-1; D may be TRBD2 (6 bases). Trimming stripped 3 bases from V and 2 bases from J, with 8 bases between. CDR1 is MNHEY, CDR2 SMNVEV, per germline (reference sequence). The CDR3 totals 14 residues. The CDR3 spells CASSFTGAYNEQFF. The DNA of the CDR3 is TGTGCCAGCAGTTTCACGGGAGCCTACAATGAGCAGTTCTTC.

The gene calls are TRBV5-1 and TRBJ2-1; TRBD1 aligns across 9 bases. Germline CDR1 SGHRS, CDR2 YFSETQ. The J segment lost 6 bases and the V segment lost 4 bases, leaving 8 bases of the junction unmatched. The CDR3 has 15 residues. For the CDR3, the DNA is TGCGCCAGCAGCGAACCGGGACAGGGATCCAATGAGCAGTTCTTC. Translating gives CASSEPGQGSNEQFF.

The chain's CDR3 is CASSLQVAGGRTGELFF. CDR3 nucleotide sequence: TGTGCCAGCAGCCTACAGGTCGCGGGGGGGCGGACCGGGGAGCTGTTTTTT. This chain uses TRBV5-4 with TRBJ2-2; 9 bases match TRBD2. Germline V CDR1 and CDR2: SGHNT, YYREEE (reference sequence). The trim removed 4 bases at V and 5 bases at J, leaving 12 bases unmatched. This CDR3 spans 17 amino acids.